Described below is a single T cell receptor beta chain sequence and its context. Original processing methods: Amplification with reference gene primers provided the estimates of nucleated cell counts. Clones were sequenced by immunoSEQ multiplex PCR, and TCRdb holds only the in-frame ones, with some missing. The D gene and trimming were derived from the DNA, and the V and J assignments and clone size from that table. Of about 170,000 clones in the sample, over 75% are singletons; the top ten hold approximately 6.5%. The data belong to a study of blood T cell repertoires in COVID-19. Turning to the study itself: The samples span acute and convalescent COVID-19 from the United States, Italy and Spain.

Participants were placed into cohorts based on the clinical history they reported. This clonotype was sampled from a woman aged 45-60 years who had recovered from COVID-19. Sequences were obtained from PBMCs or T cells enriched from blood (not recorded which).

CDR3 loop: CASSLPGLAGATGELFF. In DNA form, the CDR3 reads TGTGCCAGCAGTTTACCAGGACTAGCGGGGGCCACCGGGGAGCTGTTTTTT. The J gene is TRBJ2-2, the V gene TRBV27; TRBD2 matches 13 bases. The CDR3 covers 17 residues. CDR1 and CDR2 from the germline V gene are MNHEY and SMNVEV (reference sequence). V dropped 2 bases and J dropped 4; count of bases not matched to a gene: 4.